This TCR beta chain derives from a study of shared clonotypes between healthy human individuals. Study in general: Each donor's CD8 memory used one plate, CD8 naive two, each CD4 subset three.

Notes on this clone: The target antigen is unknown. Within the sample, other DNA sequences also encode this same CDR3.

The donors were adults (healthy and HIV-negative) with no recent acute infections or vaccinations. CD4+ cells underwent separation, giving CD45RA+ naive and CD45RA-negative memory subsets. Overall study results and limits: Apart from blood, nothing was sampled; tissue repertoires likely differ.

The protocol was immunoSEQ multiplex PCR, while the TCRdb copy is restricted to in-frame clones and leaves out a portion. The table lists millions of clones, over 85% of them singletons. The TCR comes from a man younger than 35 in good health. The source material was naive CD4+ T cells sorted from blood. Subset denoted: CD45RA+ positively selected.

CDR3 residues: CSVRTGYEQYF. The CDR3, as DNA: TGCAGCGTTCGGACCGGGTACGAGCAGTACTTC. This chain connects TRBV29-1 to TRBJ2-7; D uncertain. Deletions cut 5 bases from V and 4 bases from J, with 9 bases between. The germline V gene has CDR1 SQVTM and CDR2 ANQGSEA. The CDR3 consists of 11 residues.